Included here is one T cell receptor beta chain sequence, with context. Its antigen is not known. V lost 6 bases to trimming and J lost 4 bases, with 7 bases between them. Germline CDR1 MNHEY, CDR2 SMNVEV (reference sequence). CDR3 length: 12 residues. The data are from a study of CD8+ T cells in alopecia areata. Findings and limits, study-wide: Compared with normal scalp, lesional scalp had higher clonality and more expanded CD8+ clones. Sequencing of scalp samples also captures resident alphabeta T cells of normal skin.

Sorting from PBMCs produced CD4+ and CD8+ T cells. Extraction of RNA preceded its reverse transcription into cDNA, which served as the sequencing template. Sequenced by immunoSEQ multiplex PCR; TCRdb stores in-frame clones only, minus some. The data show 100,000 to 130,000 clones, approximately 59% seen once. J is TRBJ1-5 and V is TRBV27; D is uncertain. The sample taken for sequencing was CD8+ T cells sorted from blood. This sequence was found in a human donor in good health. The DNA for the CDR3 is TGTGCCAGCAGCGCAATAAATCAGCCCCAGCATTTT. It encodes CASSAINQPQHF.